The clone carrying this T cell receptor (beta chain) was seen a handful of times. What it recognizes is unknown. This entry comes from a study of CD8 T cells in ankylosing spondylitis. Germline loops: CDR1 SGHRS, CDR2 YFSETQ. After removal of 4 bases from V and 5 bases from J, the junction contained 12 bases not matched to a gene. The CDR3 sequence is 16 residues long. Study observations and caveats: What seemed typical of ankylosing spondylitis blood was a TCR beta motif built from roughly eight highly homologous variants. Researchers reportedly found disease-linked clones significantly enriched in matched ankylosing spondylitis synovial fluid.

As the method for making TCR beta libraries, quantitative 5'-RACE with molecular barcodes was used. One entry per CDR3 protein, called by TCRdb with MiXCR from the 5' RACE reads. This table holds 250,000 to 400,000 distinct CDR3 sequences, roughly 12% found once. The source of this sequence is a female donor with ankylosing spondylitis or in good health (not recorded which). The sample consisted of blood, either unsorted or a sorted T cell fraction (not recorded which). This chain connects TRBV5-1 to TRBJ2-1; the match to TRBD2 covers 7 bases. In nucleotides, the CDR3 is TGCGCCAGCAGCGAGGGAGGGTTAGCGGGCAACAATGAGCAGTTCTTC. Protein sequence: CASSEGGLAGNNEQFF.